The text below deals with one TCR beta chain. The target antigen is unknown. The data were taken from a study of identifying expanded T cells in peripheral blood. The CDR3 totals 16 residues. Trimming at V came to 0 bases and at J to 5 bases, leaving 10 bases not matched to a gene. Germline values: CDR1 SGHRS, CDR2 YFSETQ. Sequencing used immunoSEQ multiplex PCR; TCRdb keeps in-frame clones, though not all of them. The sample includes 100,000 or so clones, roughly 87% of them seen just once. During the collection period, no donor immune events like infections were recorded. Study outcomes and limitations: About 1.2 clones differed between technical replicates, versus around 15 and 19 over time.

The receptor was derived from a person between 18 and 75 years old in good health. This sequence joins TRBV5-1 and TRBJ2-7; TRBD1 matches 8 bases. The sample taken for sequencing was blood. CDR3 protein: CASSLGGQGSSDEQYF. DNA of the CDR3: TGCGCCAGCAGCTTGGGAGGACAGGGTTCCAGTGACGAGCAGTACTTC. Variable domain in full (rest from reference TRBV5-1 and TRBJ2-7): KAGVTQTPRYLIKTRGQQVTLSCSPISGHRSVSWYQQTPGQGLQFLFEYFSETQRNKGNFPGRFSGRQFSNSRSEMNVSTLELGDSALYLCASSLGGQGSSDEQYFGPGTRLTVT.